This is a list of T cell receptor beta chains from one sample in a study of blood T cell repertoires in COVID-19. TCRdb's table, derived via immunoSEQ multiplex PCR, lists solely in-frame clones and lacks some. The sample lists approximately 250,000 clones; roughly 85% were seen once. Sequenced input: peripheral blood. Receptors originate from a man aged 45 to 65 with COVID-19, enrolled during active disease. Both conserved end residues are part of each CDR3. The D gene is left open where the match is weak. A row's size may be missing; if present it is once, few, many or a size class.

TRBV19	-	TRBJ1-5	-	CASSIHDRKNQPQHF	TGTGCCAGTAGTATACACGACAGGAAAAATCAGCCCCAGCATTTT
TRBV28	-	TRBJ1-2	TRBD1	CASRNTRDRFNYGYTF	TGTGCCAGCAGAAATACCCGGGACAGGTTTAACTATGGCTACACCTTC
TRBV9	many	TRBJ1-6	TRBD1	CASSGRLTGDLNSPLHF	TGTGCCAGCAGCGGAAGACTGACAGGGGACCTTAATTCACCCCTCCACTTT
TRBV12-3/TRBV12-4	-	TRBJ1-2	-	CASSLARSRGYTF	TGTGCCAGCAGTTTAGCCCGCTCTCGGGGCTACACCTTC
TRBV6-1	-	TRBJ2-3	TRBD2	CASSEGVGGTTDTQYF	TGTGCCAGCAGTGAAGGGGTCGGGGGGACCACAGATACGCAGTATTTT
TRBV19	-	TRBJ1-6	TRBD1	CASRRQGGDYNSPLHF	TGTGCCAGTAGACGACAGGGGGGTGATTATAATTCACCCCTCCACTTT
TRBV6-5	-	TRBJ1-2	-	CASLLPQGYDGYTF	TGTGCCAGCTTATTACCACAGGGTTACGATGGCTACACCTTC
TRBV7-3	-	TRBJ2-6	-	CASSLTAGSGANVLTF	TGTGCCAGCAGCTTAACCGCGGGCTCTGGGGCCAACGTCCTGACTTTC
TRBV28	-	TRBJ1-5	-	CASSGWEVYSNQPQHF	TGTGCCAGCAGTGGTTGGGAGGTTTATAGCAATCAGCCCCAGCATTTT
TRBV27	-	TRBJ2-2	TRBD1	CASSFLGQGSTGELFF	TGTGCCAGCAGTTTCTTGGGACAGGGGAGCACCGGGGAGCTGTTTTTT
TRBV18	once	TRBJ2-3	TRBD2	CASSRWTSGSTDTQYF	TGTGCCAGCTCACGATGGACTAGCGGGAGCACAGATACGCAGTATTTT
TRBV6-1	-	TRBJ2-7	-	CASSERSYEQYF	TGTGCCAGCAGTGAACGGAGTTACGAGCAGTACTTC
TRBV28	-	TRBJ1-1	-	CASTPLRPGEGTEAFF	TGTGCCAGCACCCCCCTAAGGCCAGGGGAGGGCACTGAAGCTTTCTTT
TRBV5-1	-	TRBJ2-3	TRBD1	CASSADREKDTQYF	TGCGCCAGCAGCGCCGACAGGGAGAAAGATACGCAGTATTTT
TRBV5-5	few	TRBJ1-5	TRBD1	CASSLRQGAMPQPQHF	TGTGCCAGCAGCCTTCGACAGGGGGCGATGCCTCAGCCCCAGCATTTT
TRBV30	-	TRBJ2-3	-	CAWSVIQADTQYF	TGTGCCTGGAGTGTAATTCAGGCAGATACGCAGTATTTT
TRBV19	-	TRBJ2-5	-	CASSRDNEVTQYF	TGTGCCAGCTCCCGGGACAACGAAGTGACCCAGTACTTC
TRBV5-1	-	TRBJ2-1	TRBD2	CASSSALRRGGGNEQFF	TGCGCCAGCAGCTCAGCCCTTCGGCGGGGGGGAGGAAATGAGCAGTTCTTC
TRBV5-5	few	TRBJ1-1	TRBD1	CASSPRTGGARTEAFF	TGTGCCAGCAGCCCCAGGACAGGGGGCGCAAGGACTGAAGCTTTCTTT
TRBV30	-	TRBJ1-1	-	CAWSVLVGEAFF	TGTGCCTGGAGTGTCCTGGTCGGTGAAGCTTTCTTT
TRBV27	-	TRBJ2-1	TRBD1	CASSSTGGSLVFDHEQFF	TGTGCCAGCAGTTCAACAGGGGGCTCCCTTGTATTCGACCATGAGCAGTTCTTC
TRBV7-2	-	TRBJ2-7	-	CASSLGPGQFEQYF	TGTGCCAGCAGCTTAGGGCCCGGACAGTTTGAGCAGTACTTC
TRBV11-3	-	TRBJ2-1	-	CASSAGGGYNEQFF	TGTGCCAGCAGCGCCGGAGGAGGATACAATGAGCAGTTCTTC
TRBV5-1	few	TRBJ1-1	-	CASSLGGRGKAFF	TGCGCCAGCAGCCTGGGGGGGCGCGGCAAAGCTTTCTTT
TRBV5-1	-	TRBJ1-4	-	CASSLDGYINNEKLFF	TGCGCCAGCAGCCTGGACGGGTATATCAATAATGAAAAACTGTTTTTT
TRBV11-1	-	TRBJ2-2	-	CASSPTSGTGELFF	TGTGCCAGCAGCCCTACCTCGGGCACCGGGGAGCTGTTTTTT
TRBV30	-	TRBJ1-4	TRBD1	CAWSVQERGHTNEKLFF	TGTGCCTGGAGTGTACAGGAGAGGGGGCATACTAATGAAAAACTGTTTTTT
TRBV28	-	TRBJ1-2	TRBD1	CASSFADRTYGYTF	TGTGCCAGCAGTTTCGCGGACAGGACATATGGCTACACCTTC
TRBV10-3	once	TRBJ2-5	-	CAISGITGRAETQYF	TGTGCCATCAGTGGGATAACAGGGAGAGCAGAGACCCAGTACTTC
TRBV18	-	TRBJ1-6	-	CASSPDSFNSPLHF	TGTGCCAGCTCACCGGACAGTTTTAATTCACCCCTCCACTTT
TRBV4-2	-	TRBJ1-5	TRBD1	CASSQLRGRRGQPQHF	TGTGCCAGCAGCCAACTCAGGGGGCGCCGGGGTCAGCCCCAGCATTTT
TRBV18	-	TRBJ1-1	-	CASSSGGGTEAFF	TGTGCCAGCTCGAGCGGGGGCGGCACTGAAGCTTTCTTT
TRBV15	-	TRBJ1-6	-	CATSRAQYNSPLHF	TGTGCCACCAGCAGAGCTCAGTATAATTCACCCCTCCACTTT
TRBV28	few	TRBJ2-5	-	CASSLLGAYQETQYF	TGTGCCAGCAGTTTATTAGGGGCTTACCAAGAGACCCAGTACTTC
TRBV30	-	TRBJ2-5	TRBD1	CAWSLTGSLRETQYF	TGTGCCTGGAGCCTGACAGGGAGTCTGAGAGAGACCCAGTACTTC
TRBV28	-	TRBJ1-2	TRBD1	CASSIRDRRGYGYTF	TGTGCCAGCAGTATTAGGGACAGGAGGGGGTATGGCTACACCTTC
TRBV11-1	once	TRBJ2-2	-	CASSPRSSGELFF	TGTGCCAGCAGCCCACGGTCGTCCGGGGAGCTGTTTTTT
TRBV6-5	-	TRBJ2-5	TRBD1	CASSGTGFPKTQYF	TGTGCCAGCAGCGGGACAGGCTTCCCGAAGACCCAGTACTTC
TRBV24-1	-	TRBJ2-5	-	CATSDPGTQETQYF	TGTGCCACCAGTGACCCCGGGACTCAAGAGACCCAGTACTTC
TRBV4-3	-	TRBJ2-3	TRBD2	CASSQDLGLAGRSSTDTQYF	TGCGCCAGCAGCCAAGATCTGGGGCTAGCGGGGAGATCTAGCACAGATACGCAGTATTTT
TRBV6-5	-	TRBJ2-2	TRBD1	CASRLGQGSGELFF	TGTGCCAGCAGACTGGGACAGGGCTCCGGGGAGCTGTTTTTT
TRBV30	-	TRBJ1-6	TRBD1	CAWSATGGPISPLHF	TGTGCCTGGAGTGCTACAGGGGGACCTATATCACCCCTCCACTTT
TRBV12-3/TRBV12-4	-	TRBJ1-4	-	CASRSQGNEKLFF	TGTGCCAGCAGGTCCCAGGGAAATGAAAAACTGTTTTTT
TRBV6-5	-	TRBJ2-2	-	CATIQGFTGELFF	TGTGCCACCATCCAGGGTTTCACCGGGGAGCTGTTTTTT
TRBV30	-	TRBJ1-6	-	CAWSVRVRTKTYNSPLHF	TGTGCCTGGAGTGTACGGGTCCGTACCAAAACCTATAATTCACCCCTCCACTTT
TRBV13	-	TRBJ1-2	-	CASSLDRGTPNYGYTF	TGTGCCAGCAGCTTGGACAGAGGAACCCCTAACTATGGCTACACCTTC
TRBV2	-	TRBJ1-4	-	CASRAGTTNEKLFF	TGTGCCAGCAGGGCGGGTACCACTAATGAAAAACTGTTTTTT
TRBV12-3/TRBV12-4	-	TRBJ2-1	-	CASSRGVYNEQFF	TGTGCCAGCAGTCGCGGGGTCTACAATGAGCAGTTCTTC
TRBV6-5	once	TRBJ1-6	-	CASTYGWASPLHF	TGTGCCAGCACCTATGGTTGGGCTTCACCCCTCCACTTT
TRBV3-1/TRBV3-2	-	TRBJ1-4	-	CASSYGQPNEKLFF	TGTGCCAGCAGCTATGGACAGCCTAATGAAAAACTGTTTTTT
TRBV7-9	-	TRBJ1-2	-	CASSDTDNYGYTF	TGTGCCAGCAGCGATACTGATAACTATGGCTACACCTTC
TRBV7-2	-	TRBJ2-2	-	CASSLQPGANTGELFF	TGTGCCAGCAGCTTACAACCAGGGGCCAACACCGGGGAGCTGTTTTTT
TRBV2	-	TRBJ1-5	-	CASSPGPASGGPQPQHF	TGTGCCAGCAGCCCCGGACCGGCCTCGGGGGGACCTCAGCCCCAGCATTTT
TRBV6-2/TRBV6-3	-	TRBJ2-2	TRBD1	CASSYETGGGIPAGELFF	TGTGCCAGCAGTTACGAGACAGGGGGCGGAATTCCGGCCGGGGAGCTGTTTTTT
TRBV29-1	-	TRBJ2-1	-	CSGLGGRMNEQFF	TGCAGCGGGCTCGGGGGGCGCATGAATGAGCAGTTCTTC
TRBV6-5	-	TRBJ1-1	-	CASSHRTVMNTEAFF	TGTGCCAGCAGTCACCGGACAGTTATGAACACTGAAGCTTTCTTT
TRBV7-2	-	TRBJ2-3	-	CASSLDGGPTQYF	TGTGCCAGCAGCTTAGATGGCGGGCCTACGCAGTATTTT
TRBV27	-	TRBJ2-7	-	CASSRDIAPYEQYF	TGTGCCAGCAGTCGGGACATCGCCCCCTACGAGCAGTACTTC